This is a list of T cell receptor beta chains from one sample in a study of blood T cell repertoires in COVID-19. Assay: immunoSEQ multiplex PCR; the TCRdb copy retains only in-frame clones and omits some. The table includes under 300,000 clones, 88% detected once. The sequenced sample consisted of peripheral blood. The receptor set was obtained from a woman in her thirties or forties who had recovered from COVID-19. Each CDR3 is given with its conserved first and last residue. The D gene is left open where the match is weak. Clone size, where shown, is once, few, many, or a class for clones that have expanded.

v_call	j_call	d_call	clone_size	cdr3_nt	cdr3_aa
TRBV6-5	TRBJ2-7	NA	NA	TGTGCCAGCATGTGGCAACGCTCCTACGAGCAGTACTTC	CASMWQRSYEQYF
TRBV4-3	TRBJ2-1	NA	NA	TGCGCCAGCAGCCCCCGACAGAGCTCCTACAATGAGCAGTTCTTC	CASSPRQSSYNEQFF
TRBV7-8	TRBJ1-1	NA	NA	TGTGCCAGCAGCTCCCCCCCTACTGCGAACACTGAAGCTTTCTTT	CASSSPPTANTEAFF
TRBV6-5	TRBJ1-2	TRBD1	NA	TGTGCCACCCGACAGGGGAACGGCTACACCTTC	CATRQGNGYTF
TRBV19	TRBJ2-3	NA	NA	TGTGCCAGTAGTATTGCAGCGGCCACAGATACGCAGTATTTT	CASSIAAATDTQYF
TRBV14	TRBJ1-6	NA	NA	TGTGCCAGCAGCCGAGGGCACCCTTCGGCCCTAAATTCACCCCTCCACTTT	CASSRGHPSALNSPLHF
TRBV5-5	TRBJ2-1	TRBD2	once	TGTGCCAGCAGCTTGGCGCTAGCGGGGGCCAATGAGCAGTTCTTC	CASSLALAGANEQFF
TRBV24-1	TRBJ1-1	NA	NA	TGTGCCACCAGTGACCCCCGGGGTAACACTGAAGCTTTCTTT	CATSDPRGNTEAFF
TRBV11-3	TRBJ2-7	TRBD2	NA	TGTGCCAGCAGCCCCGGGGGGGGACTCTCCTACGAGCAGTACTTC	CASSPGGGLSYEQYF
TRBV30	TRBJ2-1	NA	NA	TGTGCCTGGACCCCCGGGATCTACAATGAGCAGTTCTTC	CAWTPGIYNEQFF
TRBV6-2/TRBV6-3	TRBJ2-1	TRBD2	NA	TGTGCCAGCAGTTACCCACTAGCGGGAGAGAGGGGGGAGTTCTTC	CASSYPLAGERGEFF
TRBV10-3	TRBJ1-2	TRBD1	NA	TGTGCCATCAGTGAGTTGGAGACAGGGGGAAACTATGGCTACACCTTC	CAISELETGGNYGYTF
TRBV6-5	TRBJ1-1	NA	NA	TGTGCCAGCACCCGGGGCCGGGGGGCGCCTGAAGCTTTCTTT	CASTRGRGAPEAFF
TRBV19	TRBJ2-1	TRBD1	NA	TGTGCCAGTAGTCCCGACAGGGCGAATGAGCAGTTCTTC	CASSPDRANEQFF
TRBV5-4	TRBJ2-7	NA	NA	TGTGCCAGCAGCCCTGGGGGGAGGGGGTACGAGCAGTACTTC	CASSPGGRGYEQYF
TRBV19	TRBJ1-2	NA	NA	TGTGCCAGTAGTGTCTTGGGCCCCATCGGCTACACCTTC	CASSVLGPIGYTF
TRBV19	TRBJ1-1	TRBD1	NA	TGTGCCAGTAGTCTAGGACAGGGTCGGACTGAAGCTTTCTTT	CASSLGQGRTEAFF
TRBV7-8	TRBJ2-2	NA	NA	TGTGCCAGCAGCCGGTCCAGCCGGGGCACCGGGGAGCTGTTTTTT	CASSRSSRGTGELFF
TRBV6-5	TRBJ2-5	TRBD1	NA	TGTGCCAGCAGGCGGGACAGGGGGCTTTCGGAGACCCAGTACTTC	CASRRDRGLSETQYF
TRBV5-1	TRBJ2-2	TRBD2	few	TGCGCCAGCAGCTCTAGCGGGAGTGCCGGGGAGCTGTTTTTT	CASSSSGSAGELFF
TRBV6-5	TRBJ2-1	TRBD1	NA	TGTGCCAGCAGTATGGGGACAGGGGGCAACCATGAGCAGTTCTTC	CASSMGTGGNHEQFF
TRBV7-2	TRBJ2-3	NA	NA	TGTGCCAGCAGCTTAGTGGGGGCCCCTGGAGATACGCAGTATTTT	CASSLVGAPGDTQYF
TRBV5-1	TRBJ1-2	NA	NA	TGCGCCAGCAGCTTGGATTCCGGGGCGGGGTATGGCTACACCTTC	CASSLDSGAGYGYTF
TRBV30	TRBJ2-1	TRBD2	NA	TGTGCCTGGAGCAGAGGGCCTAGCGGGAGGCTCGCCGGTGAGCAGTTCTTC	CAWSRGPSGRLAGEQFF
TRBV9	TRBJ2-1	TRBD2	NA	TGTGCCAGCAGCCCCAGGGGGCTAGCGGGGGGTGAGCAGTTCTTC	CASSPRGLAGGEQFF
TRBV7-8	TRBJ2-5	TRBD2	NA	TGTGCCAGCAGCTTAGGTTTGCGGCTAGCGGGGGAGACCCAGTACTTC	CASSLGLRLAGETQYF
TRBV5-6	TRBJ2-2	TRBD2	NA	TGTGCCAGCACCCGACTAGCGGGAGTCGCCGGGGAGCTGTTTTTT	CASTRLAGVAGELFF
TRBV11-2	TRBJ2-2	NA	NA	TGTGCCAGCAGCCGCAGCAGGAATGCCGGGGAGCTGTTTTTT	CASSRSRNAGELFF
TRBV5-1	TRBJ2-3	NA	NA	TGCGCCAGCAGCTTGGGAGGGCCCACAGATACGCAGTATTTT	CASSLGGPTDTQYF
TRBV29-1	TRBJ2-7	TRBD2	NA	TGCAGCGTTGCCGGGACTACCTTCTACGAGCAGTACTTC	CSVAGTTFYEQYF
TRBV15	TRBJ1-2	NA	NA	TGTGCCACCAGCAGAGCGGGTGTACCTAACTATGGCTACACCTTC	CATSRAGVPNYGYTF
TRBV7-9	TRBJ2-3	TRBD1	NA	TGTGCCAGCAGCCAATACCGGGACAGGGTGAGGGATACGCAGTATTTT	CASSQYRDRVRDTQYF
TRBV24-1	TRBJ1-5	TRBD1	few	TGTGCCACCAGTGACCCCGACAGGGCGAGCAATCAGCCCCAGCATTTT	CATSDPDRASNQPQHF
TRBV30	TRBJ1-2	TRBD1	NA	TGTGCCTGGAGCCGGACAGGTTTTGGGTATGGCTACACCTTC	CAWSRTGFGYGYTF
TRBV19	TRBJ1-2	TRBD1	NA	TGTGCCAGTAACCCAGGGACAGGGCGAGGCTACACCTTC	CASNPGTGRGYTF
TRBV6-2/TRBV6-3	TRBJ1-2	NA	NA	TGTGCCAGCAGCCCCGGGGGCTATGGCTACACCTTC	CASSPGGYGYTF
TRBV10-3	TRBJ1-2	NA	NA	TGTGCCATCAGTGTGGGCGGGACCACTTCGCATGGCTACACCTTC	CAISVGGTTSHGYTF
TRBV29-1	TRBJ1-1	NA	NA	TGCAGCGTGCGGGCGCAGAACACTGAAGCTTTCTTT	CSVRAQNTEAFF
TRBV28	TRBJ1-5	TRBD1	NA	TGTGCCAGCAGTTTATGGGACAGGAAAAATCAGCCCCAGCATTTT	CASSLWDRKNQPQHF
TRBV7-3	TRBJ1-1	NA	NA	TGTGCCAGCAGCTCCCTCCCGGGGGGGGGCACTGAAGCTTTCTTT	CASSSLPGGGTEAFF
TRBV5-8	TRBJ1-2	NA	few	TGTGCCAGCGGCGGACACCCCGTCCTCTATGGCTACACCTTC	CASGGHPVLYGYTF
TRBV19	TRBJ2-7	TRBD1	NA	TGTGCCAGTAGTACCCAGGACAGGGGCCTCTACGAGCAGTACTTC	CASSTQDRGLYEQYF
TRBV7-2	TRBJ2-1	TRBD2	NA	TGTGCCAGCAGCTATTTAGCGGGAGGGCCGGGGAATGAGCAGTTCTTC	CASSYLAGGPGNEQFF
TRBV5-4	TRBJ2-1	NA	once	TGTGCCAGCAGCTTGGGGACAACCAATGAGCAGTTCTTC	CASSLGTTNEQFF
TRBV5-4	TRBJ1-1	NA	NA	TGTGCCAGCGGCCGCGGGACGGCGAACACTGAAGCTTTCTTT	CASGRGTANTEAFF
TRBV5-1	TRBJ1-4	NA	NA	TGCGCCAGCAGCTTGGTGGTTTCACAGGGCCCTGAAAAACTGTTTTTT	CASSLVVSQGPEKLFF
TRBV18	TRBJ2-3	NA	NA	TGTGCCAGCTCACCAGGGGCCGGGGGACGGGATACGCAGTATTTT	CASSPGAGGRDTQYF
TRBV21-1	TRBJ2-1	NA	NA	TGTGCCAGCAGCAAAGGGGACAGGTTTGCGACTAATGAGCAGTTCTTC	CASSKGDRFATNEQFF
TRBV7-2	TRBJ2-5	TRBD1	NA	TGTGCCAGCAGCTCCAGACAGGGCTGGGAGACCCAGTACTTC	CASSSRQGWETQYF